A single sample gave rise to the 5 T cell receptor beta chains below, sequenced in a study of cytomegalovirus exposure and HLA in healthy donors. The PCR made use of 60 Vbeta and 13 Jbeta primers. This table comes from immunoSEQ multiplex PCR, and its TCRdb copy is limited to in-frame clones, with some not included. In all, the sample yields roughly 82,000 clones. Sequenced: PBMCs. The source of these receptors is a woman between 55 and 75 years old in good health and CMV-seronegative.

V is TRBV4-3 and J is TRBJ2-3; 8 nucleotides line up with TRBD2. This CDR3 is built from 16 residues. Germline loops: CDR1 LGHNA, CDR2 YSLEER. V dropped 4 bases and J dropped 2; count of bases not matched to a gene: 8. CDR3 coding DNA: TGCGCCAGCAGCCCCGGGGGAGCGGGAGACACAGATACGCAGTATTTT. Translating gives CASSPGGAGDTDTQYF.

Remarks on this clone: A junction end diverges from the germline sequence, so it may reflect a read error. CDR3 region: CASSLFRNNEQFF. As DNA, the CDR3 is TGTGCTAGCAGCTTATTCAGGAACAATGAGCAGTTCTTC. The chain carries TRBV7-7 and TRBJ2-1; D gene ambiguous. The CDR3 spans 13 residues. In germline, CDR1 is SSHAT, CDR2 FNYEAQ (reference sequence).

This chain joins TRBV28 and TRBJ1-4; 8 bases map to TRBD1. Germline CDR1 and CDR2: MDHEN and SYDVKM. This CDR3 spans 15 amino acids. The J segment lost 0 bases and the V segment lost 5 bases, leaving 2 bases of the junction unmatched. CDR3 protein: CASSDRGSTNEKLFF. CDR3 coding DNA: TGTGCCAGCAGTGACAGGGGTTCAACTAATGAAAAACTGTTTTTT.

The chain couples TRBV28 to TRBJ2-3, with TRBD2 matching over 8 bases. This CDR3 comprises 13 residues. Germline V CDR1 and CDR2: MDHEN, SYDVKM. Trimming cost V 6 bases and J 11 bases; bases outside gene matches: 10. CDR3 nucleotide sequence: TGTGCCAGCAGGAACCCGGAGGCGGGAGGGCAGTATTTT. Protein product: CASRNPEAGGQYF.

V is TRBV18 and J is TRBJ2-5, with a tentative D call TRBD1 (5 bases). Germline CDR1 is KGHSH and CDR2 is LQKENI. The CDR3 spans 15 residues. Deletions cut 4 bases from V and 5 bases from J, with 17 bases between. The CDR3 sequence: CASSRSIDSPETQYF. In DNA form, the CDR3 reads TGTGCCAGCTCACGCTCAATCGACAGCCCGGAGACCCAGTACTTC.